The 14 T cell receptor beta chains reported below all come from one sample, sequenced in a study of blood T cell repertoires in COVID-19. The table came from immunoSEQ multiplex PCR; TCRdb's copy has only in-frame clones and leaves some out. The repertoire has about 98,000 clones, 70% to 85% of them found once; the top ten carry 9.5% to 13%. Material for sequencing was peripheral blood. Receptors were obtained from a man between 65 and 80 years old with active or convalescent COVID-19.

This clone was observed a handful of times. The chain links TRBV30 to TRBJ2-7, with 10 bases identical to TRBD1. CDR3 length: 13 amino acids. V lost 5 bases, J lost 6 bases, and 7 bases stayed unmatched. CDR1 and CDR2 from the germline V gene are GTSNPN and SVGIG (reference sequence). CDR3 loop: CAWGDRGTSEQYF. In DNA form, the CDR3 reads TGTGCCTGGGGGGACAGGGGAACGAGCGAGCAGTACTTC.

The CDR3 coding sequence is TGTGCCAGCAGCCAAGAACTAGTTGGTGATACGCAGTATTTT. Residues: CASSQELVGDTQYF. This rearrangement joins TRBV14 to TRBJ2-3; perhaps TRBD2 as D (5 bases). Trimming left V 0 bases short and J 6 bases short, with 10 bases between. Germline V CDR1 and CDR2: SGHDN, FVKESK. The CDR3 runs to 14 residues.

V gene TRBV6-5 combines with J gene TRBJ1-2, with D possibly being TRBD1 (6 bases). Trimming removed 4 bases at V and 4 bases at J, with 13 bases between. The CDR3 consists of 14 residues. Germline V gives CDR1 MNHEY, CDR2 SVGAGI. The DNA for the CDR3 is TGTGCCAGCAGTTCCCCTGGACAGTTCTATGGCTACACCTTC. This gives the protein CASSSPGQFYGYTF.

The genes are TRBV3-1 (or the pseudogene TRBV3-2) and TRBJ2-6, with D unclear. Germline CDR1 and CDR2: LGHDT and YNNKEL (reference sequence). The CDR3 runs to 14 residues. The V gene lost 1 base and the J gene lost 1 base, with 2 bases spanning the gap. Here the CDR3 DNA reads TGTGCCAGCAGCCAAGTATCTGGGGCCAACGTCCTGACTTTC. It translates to CASSQVSGANVLTF.

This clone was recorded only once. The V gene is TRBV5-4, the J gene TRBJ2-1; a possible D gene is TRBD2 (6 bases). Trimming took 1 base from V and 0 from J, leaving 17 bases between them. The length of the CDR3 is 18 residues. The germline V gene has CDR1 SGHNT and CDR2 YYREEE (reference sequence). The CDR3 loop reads CASSLMAGRGSSYNEQFF. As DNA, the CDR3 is TGTGCCAGCAGCTTGATGGCGGGACGTGGGAGCTCCTACAATGAGCAGTTCTTC.

This CDR3 reads CASSHDGAGTEAFF. The CDR3 region has the DNA TGTGCCAGCAGCCACGACGGCGCGGGGACTGAAGCTTTCTTT. The chain couples TRBV3-1 (or the pseudogene TRBV3-2) to TRBJ1-1; no definite D call. This CDR3 is 14 amino acids long. Between the trimmed V and J ends, which lost 3 bases and 5 bases, there was a span of 13 bases. The germline V gene has CDR1 LGHDT and CDR2 YNNKEL (reference sequence).

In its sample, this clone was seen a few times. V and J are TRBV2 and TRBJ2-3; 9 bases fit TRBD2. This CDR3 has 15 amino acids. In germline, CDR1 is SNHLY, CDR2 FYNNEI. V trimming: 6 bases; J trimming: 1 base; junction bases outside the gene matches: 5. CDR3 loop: CASRDSSGGTDTQYF. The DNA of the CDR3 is TGTGCCAGCAGAGACTCTAGCGGGGGCACAGATACGCAGTATTTT.

The CDR3: CASSSRPWGLADTQYF. DNA of the CDR3: TGTGCCAGCAGCTCCCGTCCGTGGGGGCTAGCAGATACGCAGTATTTT. The chain is built from TRBV5-8 and TRBJ2-3; possibly TRBD1 for D (6 bases). The length of the CDR3 is 16 residues. Per germline, CDR1 SGHTS and CDR2 YDEGEE. V shed 3 bases and J shed 4 bases, with 18 bases lying between them.

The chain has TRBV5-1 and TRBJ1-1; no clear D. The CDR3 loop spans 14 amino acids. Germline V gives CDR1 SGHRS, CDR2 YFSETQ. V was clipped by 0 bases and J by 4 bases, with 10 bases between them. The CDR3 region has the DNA TGCGCCAGCAGCTTGGAAACGGGTGGCACTGAAGCTTTCTTT. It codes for CASSLETGGTEAFF. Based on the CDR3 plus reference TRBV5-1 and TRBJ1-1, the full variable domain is KAGVTQTPRYLIKTRGQQVTLSCSPISGHRSVSWYQQTPGQGLQFLFEYFSETQRNKGNFPGRFSGRQFSNSRSEMNVSTLELGDSALYLCASSLETGGTEAFFGQGTRLTVV.

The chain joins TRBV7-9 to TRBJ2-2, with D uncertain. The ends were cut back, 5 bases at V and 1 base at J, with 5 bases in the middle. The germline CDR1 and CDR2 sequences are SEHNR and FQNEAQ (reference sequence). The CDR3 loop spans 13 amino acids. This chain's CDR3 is CASSPGNTGELFF. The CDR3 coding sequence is TGTGCCAGCAGCCCAGGGAACACCGGGGAGCTGTTTTTT.

The DNA of the CDR3 is TGTGCCACCAGTGACCGAGCGGGAGCGAACACCGGGGAGCTGTTTTTT. Translated, it gives CATSDRAGANTGELFF. The chain combines TRBV24-1 with TRBJ2-2; 8 nucleotides line up with TRBD2. Trimming cost V 4 bases and J 0 bases; bases outside gene matches: 3. CDR1 and CDR2 (germline): KGHDR, SFDVKD. This CDR3 spans 16 amino acids.

CDR3: CTSSQDKVRLV. Here the CDR3 DNA reads TGCACCAGCAGCCAAGATAAGGTCAGGCTGGTC. V and J are TRBV1 and TRBJ2-7; the table's TRBD1 call for D was not verified on the DNA. TRBV1 is a documented pseudogene. This CDR3 has 11 amino acids.

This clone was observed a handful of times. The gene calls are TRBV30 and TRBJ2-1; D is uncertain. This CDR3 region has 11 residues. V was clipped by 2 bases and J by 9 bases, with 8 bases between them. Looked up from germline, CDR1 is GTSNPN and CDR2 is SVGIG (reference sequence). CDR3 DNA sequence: TGTGCCTGGAGTTTCCTAACTGAGCAGTTCTTC. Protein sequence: CAWSFLTEQFF.

CDR3 nucleotides: TGTGCCAGTACCACCGGGAGGGCGCGGGATGGCTACACCTTC. Protein: CASTTGRARDGYTF. The J gene is TRBJ1-2, the V gene TRBV19; D remains unclear. This CDR3 is 14 amino acids long. Germline values: CDR1 LNHDA, CDR2 SQIVND (reference sequence). V lost 7 bases, J lost 6 bases, and 18 bases lay in between.